This T cell receptor (beta chain) was recovered during a study of Ad26.COV2.S vaccination and SARS-CoV-2 variants. As for the study in general: The donor belonged to the COV1001 Ad26.COV2.S trial arm. The study, taken as a whole, reports: Individuals receiving vaccine had higher spike-specific TCR breadth than placebo recipients did. Non-spike TCR breadth showed similarity between vaccine and placebo recipients.

With 3 bases removed from V and 1 base from J, the gap between germline ends came to 9 bases. The germline V gene has CDR1 KGHSH and CDR2 LQKENI. CDR3 length equals 14 residues. Noted treatment: around 19 received Ad26.COV2.S at low or high dose, single or two shots; about 5 received placebo; per-sample allocation not given. It was on day 63 after the first vaccine or placebo injection that samples were taken. Comments on this clone: Its antigen is as yet unknown.

This table comes from immunoSEQ multiplex PCR, and its TCRdb copy is limited to in-frame clones, with some not included. The repertoire holds more than 400,000 clones, with about 90% as singletons. This TCR derives from a person between 18 and 59 years old who received the Ad26.COV2.S COVID-19 vaccine or a placebo. The source material was peripheral blood, sampled in a trial of Ad26.COV2.S vaccine versus placebo. The gene calls are TRBV18 and TRBJ2-5, with D perhaps TRBD1 or TRBD2 (5 bases each). The CDR3 here is CASSPSGTQETQYF. In DNA, the CDR3 is TGTGCCAGCTCACCGTCCGGGACCCAAGAGACCCAGTACTTC.